The rows below give T cell receptor beta chains drawn from one sample of a study of blood T cell repertoires in COVID-19. Some clones are missing from TCRdb's copy, which holds only in-frame ones; the method was immunoSEQ multiplex PCR. The profile covers some 120,000 clones, with roughly 82% appearing a single time and about 5.4% taken by the ten largest. The sequenced sample was peripheral blood. Receptors originate from a human donor in a cohort sampled during active COVID-19. Both conserved end residues are part of each CDR3. A D gene is named only where the DNA matches it firmly. Expanded clones get a size class; other rows say once, few or many, or leave the size out.

D gene	clone size	V gene	J gene	CDR3 DNA	CDR3 protein
TRBD2	NA	TRBV7-2	TRBJ2-2	TGTGCCAGCAGCTTAATACTGACTAGCGGGAGATCCGGGGAGCTGTTTTTT	CASSLILTSGRSGELFF
NA	NA	TRBV29-1	TRBJ2-1	TGCAGCGTTTTTAGCGGGAATCAGGGGGATAATGAGCAGTTCTTC	CSVFSGNQGDNEQFF
NA	NA	TRBV19	TRBJ2-3	TGTGCCAGTAGCGGCAGGGGACCCACAGATACGCAGTATTTT	CASSGRGPTDTQYF
TRBD1	NA	TRBV19	TRBJ1-2	TGTGCCAGTAGTACCCAACAGGGGGCGGGCTATGGCTACACCTTC	CASSTQQGAGYGYTF
TRBD2	NA	TRBV5-1	TRBJ2-5	TGCGCCAGCGGTCCCCCTAGCGGGAGCAGAGAGACCCAGTACTTC	CASGPPSGSRETQYF
NA	NA	TRBV30	TRBJ2-2	TGTGCCTGGAGGGGCGTCGCGGGAAGTCTCTCGGCCGGGGAGCTGTTTTTT	CAWRGVAGSLSAGELFF
NA	NA	TRBV7-6	TRBJ2-1	TGTGCCAGCAGCTTACAAGGGAGGATCTCCTACAATGAGCAGTTCTTC	CASSLQGRISYNEQFF
TRBD1	once	TRBV14	TRBJ1-5	TGTGCCAGCAGCCAATCAGGGGGGAGGTATCGCAATCAGCCCCAGCATTTT	CASSQSGGRYRNQPQHF
NA	once	TRBV3-1/TRBV3-2	TRBJ1-1	TGTGCCAGCAGCCCGGGGGGGGTCGGGGCTTTCTTT	CASSPGGVGAFF
NA	NA	TRBV19	TRBJ1-2	TGTGCCAGCGCGACAGGAATCTTCGGCTATGGCTACACCTTC	CASATGIFGYGYTF
NA	NA	TRBV5-4	TRBJ2-1	TGTGCCAGCAGCTTGTACTTTCTGAATGAGCAGTTCTTC	CASSLYFLNEQFF
NA	few	TRBV4-1	TRBJ1-4	TGCGCCAGCAGCCAAGCGCCCAGGGACTATGAAAAACTGTTTTTT	CASSQAPRDYEKLFF
NA	NA	TRBV5-1	TRBJ1-2	TGCGCCAGCAGACCGGACGGGGATCTCTATGGCTACACCTTC	CASRPDGDLYGYTF
TRBD2	once	TRBV3-1/TRBV3-2	TRBJ2-5	TGTGCCAGCAGCCCTCGCGGGGCGGGAGACCTGGAGACCCAGTACTTC	CASSPRGAGDLETQYF
NA	NA	TRBV29-1	TRBJ1-1	TGCAGCGTTGGTGCAGGGAAGCGATGGGAAACTGAAGCTTTCTTT	CSVGAGKRWETEAFF
TRBD2	NA	TRBV7-9	TRBJ2-5	TGTGCCAGCAGGGCCGGGGTAGCGGGAGAAGCCAACTTC	CASRAGVAGEANF
TRBD1	NA	TRBV18	TRBJ1-1	TGTGCCAGCTCACTGGGACAGGGGGCGACTGAAGCTTTCTTT	CASSLGQGATEAFF
TRBD2	NA	TRBV9	TRBJ2-1	TGTGCCAGCAGCGTAGATCGAGGTAGCGGGAGGGCTTACAATGAGCAGTTCTTC	CASSVDRGSGRAYNEQFF
TRBD1	NA	TRBV5-1	TRBJ1-1	TGCGCCAGCAGCTTAGTTGTTGGGGGGCGACAGGGGACTGAAGCTTTCTTT	CASSLVVGGRQGTEAFF
NA	NA	TRBV7-9	TRBJ2-3	TGTGCCAGCAGCTTAGGGACTTCAGATACGCAGTATTTT	CASSLGTSDTQYF
TRBD1	NA	TRBV7-9	TRBJ1-1	TGTGCCAGCAGCTGGGGACAGATGAACACTGAAGCTTTCTTT	CASSWGQMNTEAFF
TRBD1	NA	TRBV19	TRBJ1-3	TGTGCCAGTAGTCTACAGGGGTCCTCTGGAAACACCATATATTTT	CASSLQGSSGNTIYF
NA	once	TRBV3-1/TRBV3-2	TRBJ2-5	TGTGCCAGCAGCCAAGATGGAGTAGAGACCCAGTACTTC	CASSQDGVETQYF
NA	NA	TRBV30	TRBJ2-3	TGTGCCTGGAGTGCCGACTTGGGCACAGATACGCAGTATTTT	CAWSADLGTDTQYF
TRBD2	NA	TRBV6-2/TRBV6-3	TRBJ2-3	TGTGCCAGCAGTTACTCGATGGGTGCGAGCGGGGGACTCACAGATACGCAGTATTTT	CASSYSMGASGGLTDTQYF
TRBD1	NA	TRBV30	TRBJ2-6	TGTGCCTGGTCACAGGGGGCCGACGGGGCCAACGTCCTGACTTTC	CAWSQGADGANVLTF
TRBD2	NA	TRBV6-1	TRBJ2-1	TGTGCCAGCAGTGGGACTAGCGGGAGTATGGGAAATGAGCAGTTCTTC	CASSGTSGSMGNEQFF
NA	NA	TRBV11-2	TRBJ2-1	TGTGCCAGCAGCCCAGGGACGTTGATCGGGGGAGCTAAGTACAATGAGCAGTTCTTC	CASSPGTLIGGAKYNEQFF
NA	NA	TRBV28	TRBJ1-5	TGTGCCAGCACAGTCCTTAGCAATCAGCCCCAGCATTTT	CASTVLSNQPQHF
NA	NA	TRBV5-6	TRBJ2-3	TGTGCCAGCAGCAACCCGGGACACCACACAGATACGCAGTATTTT	CASSNPGHHTDTQYF
TRBD2	NA	TRBV7-9	TRBJ2-1	TGTGCCAGCAGCCCCGGACTAGCGATAAACAATGAGCAGTTCTTC	CASSPGLAINNEQFF
NA	NA	TRBV9	TRBJ2-2	TGTGCCAGCAGCGTACGAGCGACCGCTAACACCGGGGAGCTGTTTTTT	CASSVRATANTGELFF
NA	NA	TRBV15	TRBJ2-1	TGTGCCACCAGGAACCCCCCATCGGATGAGCAGTTCTTC	CATRNPPSDEQFF
NA	NA	TRBV19	TRBJ2-1	TGTGCCAGCCTCGACAGGAAGAGGGCAAATGAGCAGTTCTTC	CASLDRKRANEQFF
NA	NA	TRBV4-1	TRBJ1-3	TGCGCCAGCAGCCCCGGAATGGCCGGGGTCTCTGGAAACACCATATATTTT	CASSPGMAGVSGNTIYF
TRBD1	NA	TRBV7-9	TRBJ1-1	TGTGCCAGCAGCTTGACAGGGAGAGCTGAAGCTTTCTTT	CASSLTGRAEAFF
TRBD2	NA	TRBV14	TRBJ2-2	TGTGCCAGCAGCCAACGAACCGGGGGGACCGGGGAGCTGTTTTTT	CASSQRTGGTGELFF
NA	NA	TRBV7-3	TRBJ2-2	TGTGCCAGCAGCCCCCAGGTCGTGACTAGCACCGGGGAGCTGTTTTTT	CASSPQVVTSTGELFF
NA	few	TRBV11-2	TRBJ1-3	TGTGCCAGCAGCTTAAGCGGAAACACCATATATTTT	CASSLSGNTIYF
TRBD1	NA	TRBV27	TRBJ2-7	TGTGCCAGCAGTTTACGAGGGACAGTAGCCTACGAGCAGTACTTC	CASSLRGTVAYEQYF
TRBD1	NA	TRBV5-5	TRBJ2-3	TGTGCCAGCAGCTCTCGACAGGGTTCGAGCGAAAGGAGAAGCACAGATACGCAGTATTTT	CASSSRQGSSERRSTDTQYF
TRBD2	NA	TRBV18	TRBJ2-1	TGTGCCAGCTCACCACGGTCTAGCGGGACCTACAATGAGCAGTTCTTC	CASSPRSSGTYNEQFF
NA	NA	TRBV9	TRBJ2-6	TGTGCCAGCAGCGTGCGCCAGGGAACGTCTGGGGCCAACGTCCTGACTTTC	CASSVRQGTSGANVLTF
TRBD1	NA	TRBV5-1	TRBJ2-1	TGCGCCAGCAGCCCGGGACAGTCCTACAATGAGCAGTTCTTC	CASSPGQSYNEQFF
TRBD1	NA	TRBV18	TRBJ1-1	TGTGCCAGCTCACCACTGCGGGACAGGGCCGCTGAAGCTTTCTTT	CASSPLRDRAAEAFF
TRBD1	NA	TRBV6-5	TRBJ1-3	TGTGCCAGCAGAGCACAGGGGGCAGCTGGAAACACCATATATTTT	CASRAQGAAGNTIYF